What follows are 11 T cell receptor beta chains derived from one specimen sequenced in a study of T cells in Graves' hyperthyroidism and ophthalmopathy. The CDR3 regions of TCR beta were amplified from RNA transcripts. Initially, a first-round RT-PCR of the TCR CDR3 employed the HTBI primer set. TCRdb fed the multiplex PCR reads into MiXCR, producing one record per CDR3 protein. The sample lists over 200,000 distinct CDR3 sequences, roughly 15% occurring once. Sequenced: blood. The receptors originated from a man between 50 and 59 years old with Graves' hyperthyroidism.

This clonotype was observed once. The chain couples TRBV5-6 to TRBJ2-3; 12 positions match TRBD2. V was clipped by 4 bases and J by 4 bases; unmatched bases: 7. CDR3 length: 16 amino acids. CDR1 and CDR2 from the germline V gene are SGHDT and YYEEEE. The CDR3 here is CASSDRLAGVADTQYF. The DNA for the CDR3 is TGTGCCAGCAGCGACAGACTAGCGGGAGTGGCAGATACGCAGTATTTT.

In its sample, this clonotype was seen many times. The chain joins TRBV7-3 to TRBJ2-5; 11 bases agree with TRBD1. V lost 4 bases, J lost 5 bases, and 6 bases stayed unmatched. CDR1 and CDR2 from the germline V gene are SGHTA and FQGTGA. The CDR3 is made up of 15 amino acids. CDR3 in amino acids: CASSWTGGSGETQYF. CDR3 DNA: TGTGCCAGCAGCTGGACAGGGGGCTCGGGGGAGACCCAGTACTTC.

This clonotype was picked up many times. The rearrangement links TRBV18 to TRBJ2-7; D gene unclear. Germline V gene data show CDR1 as KGHSH and CDR2 as LQKENI. The germline V and J ends were trimmed by 2 bases and 2 bases, with 4 bases remaining between them. The CDR3 is 12 residues long. CDR3 sequence: CASSPNPYEQYF. In DNA form, the CDR3 reads TGTGCCAGCTCACCAAATCCCTACGAGCAGTACTTC.

The rearrangement uses TRBV20-1 and TRBJ2-7; 10 nucleotides match TRBD2. In germline, CDR1 is DFQATT, CDR2 SNEGSKA (reference sequence). The junction had 14 bases not matched to a gene; V was cut back by 6 bases and J by 0 bases. The CDR3 consists of 17 residues. The CDR3 here is CSATTRSLAGDSYEQYF. CDR3 bases: TGCAGTGCGACTACCAGGTCCCTAGCGGGGGACTCCTACGAGCAGTACTTC.

The sample holds one count of this clonotype. The J gene is TRBJ1-2, the V gene TRBV7-9; 8 bases map to TRBD1. The CDR3 covers 16 residues. Per the germline V gene, CDR1 is SEHNR and CDR2 is FQNEAQ (reference sequence). The V gene end was trimmed by 6 bases and the J gene end by 5 bases; junction bases not matched to a gene: 14. The CDR3 sequence: CASSLGQGASFYGYTF. The CDR3 bases are TGTGCCAGCAGTTTGGGTCAGGGGGCCTCCTTTTATGGCTACACCTTC.

This clonotype has only a few counts. The chain employs TRBV4-1 and TRBJ1-4; no clear D gene. Germline V gene sequence: CDR1 MGHRA, CDR2 YSYEKL. With 4 bases removed from V and 0 bases from J, the gap between germline ends came to 12 bases. This CDR3 has 16 residues. The CDR3 spells CASSLGRIATNEKLFF. The DNA for the CDR3 is TGCGCCAGCAGCCTAGGACGGATCGCAACTAATGAAAAACTGTTTTTT.

V gene TRBV24-1 combines with J gene TRBJ2-1; maybe TRBD1 (5 bases). Germline-derived CDR1 and CDR2 are KGHDR and SFDVKD. This CDR3 contains 14 residues. Trimming took 7 bases from V and 2 from J, leaving 11 bases between them. CDR3 sequence: CATSGRVAYNEQFF. The CDR3 bases are TGTGCCACCAGCGGCAGGGTAGCCTACAATGAGCAGTTCTTC.

This clonotype appeared many times. The J gene is TRBJ2-2, the V gene TRBV7-8; 7 bases map to TRBD2. The CDR3 consists of 15 residues. The V gene end was trimmed by 4 bases and the J gene end by 7 bases; junction bases not matched to a gene: 9. From germline, CDR1 is SGHVS and CDR2 FQNEAQ. This CDR3 is CASSSPPREDGELFF. Here the CDR3 DNA reads TGTGCCAGCAGCTCGCCCCCCCGGGAGGACGGGGAGCTGTTTTTT.

This clonotype was counted many times. The chain has TRBV2 and TRBJ2-7; TRBD2 matches 10 bases. Germline CDR1 is SNHLY and CDR2 is FYNNEI. V gave up 3 bases and J gave up 5 bases; unmatched junction bases: 7. CDR3 size: 15 residues. In nucleotides, the CDR3 is TGTGCCAGCAGTGACCTAGCGGGAGCTAGCGACGAGCAGTACTTC. This gives the protein CASSDLAGASDEQYF.

The sample holds a few counts of this clonotype. V gene TRBV5-1 combines with J gene TRBJ1-1; possible D gene TRBD1, 5 bases. Germline CDR1 reads SGHRS; CDR2 reads YFSETQ. The CDR3 totals 13 residues. V was trimmed by 4 bases and J by 1 base, leaving 8 bases between them. Written as DNA, the CDR3 is TGCGCCAGCAGCGGGGACGGGAACACTGAAGCTTTCTTT. It encodes CASSGDGNTEAFF. The complete variable domain, with remaining parts taken from reference TRBV5-1 and TRBJ1-1, reads KAGVTQTPRYLIKTRGQQVTLSCSPISGHRSVSWYQQTPGQGLQFLFEYFSETQRNKGNFPGRFSGRQFSNSRSEMNVSTLELGDSALYLCASSGDGNTEAFFGQGTRLTVV.

This clonotype was found many times. The J gene is TRBJ2-2, the V gene TRBV3-1; 7 bases map to TRBD2. In germline, CDR1 is LGHDT, CDR2 YNNKEL (reference sequence). The CDR3 is 16 amino acids. Losses at the gene ends were 4 bases for V and 0 bases for J; bases not matched to a gene: 5. In DNA form, the CDR3 reads TGTGCCAGCAGCCCCCACGGGACTACGAACACCGGGGAGCTGTTTTTT. This encodes CASSPHGTTNTGELFF.